This passage covers 12 T cell receptor beta chains from one sample sequenced in a study of cytomegalovirus exposure and HLA in healthy donors. Method: immunoSEQ multiplex PCR; TCRdb's copy keeps in-frame clones and lacks some. This sample has approximately 99,000 clones, with roughly 95% found just once. Sequencing input: PBMCs. Receptors originate from a woman under 30 in good health and CMV-seronegative.

The chain employs TRBV7-9 and TRBJ2-1; no reliable D call. The CDR3 is 10 amino acids. V lost 10 bases and J 7 bases, leaving 8 bases between the germline ends. Germline V gives CDR1 SEHNR, CDR2 FQNEAQ (reference sequence). CDR3 sequence (DNA): TGTGCCATAACAGAAAATGAGCAGTTCTTC. Its translation: CAITENEQFF.

The J gene is TRBJ1-6, the V gene TRBV10-3, with D unclear. Per germline, CDR1 ENHRY and CDR2 SYGVKD. Between the trimmed V and J ends, which lost 8 bases and 11 bases, there was a span of 13 bases. This CDR3 contains 12 residues. CDR3 amino acids: CAIGRESTPLHF. The CDR3, as DNA: TGTGCCATCGGGCGGGAGTCGACACCCCTCCACTTT.

V usage is TRBV9 and J usage is TRBJ1-3; tentatively, D is TRBD1 (6 bases). CDR1 and CDR2 from the germline V gene are SGDLS and YYNGEE. Trimming took 4 bases from V and 0 from J, leaving 17 bases between them. The CDR3 has 17 amino acids. The DNA of the CDR3 is TGTGCCAGCAGCCCGGCCCCGGGACATCACTCTGGAAACACCATATATTTT. Protein product: CASSPAPGHHSGNTIYF.

The genes are TRBV6-6 and TRBJ1-1, with 8 nucleotides matching TRBD1. The CDR3 has 13 residues. The germline CDR1 and CDR2 sequences are MNHNY and SVGAGI (reference sequence). Losses at the gene ends were 6 bases for V and 3 bases for J; bases not matched to a gene: 3. CDR3 in DNA: TGTGCCAGCAGGGACAGGGCGGACACTGAAGCTTTCTTT. Protein: CASRDRADTEAFF.

The J gene is TRBJ1-5, the V gene TRBV7-2; 7 nucleotides match TRBD1. CDR1 is SGHTA, CDR2 FQGNSA, per germline. The V gene end was trimmed by 3 bases and the J gene end by 1 base; junction bases not matched to a gene: 3. This CDR3 has 15 residues. CDR3 sequence: CASSFRQGSNQPQHF. CDR3 in DNA: TGTGCCAGCAGCTTCAGACAGGGCAGCAATCAGCCCCAGCATTTT.

V gene TRBV28 combines with J gene TRBJ1-2; D not resolved. The germline gives CDR1 MDHEN, CDR2 SYDVKM. The CDR3 is 15 residues long. V lost 7 bases and J lost 0, with 15 bases in between. The CDR3 bases are TGTGCCAGCAACTCCGAGGGTTGGGCTAACTATGGCTACACCTTC. Translated, it gives CASNSEGWANYGYTF.

The rearrangement uses TRBV6-5 and TRBJ2-3; D might be TRBD1 (6 bases). The CDR3 loop spans 12 amino acids. Germline V gene sequence: CDR1 MNHEY, CDR2 SVGAGI. V dropped 10 bases and J dropped 2 bases, with 10 bases sitting between them. This CDR3 is CATRDNTDTQYF. CDR3 in DNA: TGTGCCACCCGGGACAACACAGATACGCAGTATTTT.

This clone was counted once. One end of the junction varies from germline; a read error may be responsible. V gene TRBV2 combines with J gene TRBJ1-1, with a possible D match to TRBD1 (5 bases). Germline values: CDR1 SNHLY, CDR2 FYNNEI. This CDR3 has 13 amino acids. The CDR3 region is CASSEGERTEAFF. The CDR3, as DNA: TGTGCCAGCAGCGAAGGGGAGCGCACTGAAGCTTTCTTT.

The count of this clone is one. The chain uses TRBV2 and TRBJ2-3; D gene unclear. Germline CDR1 SNHLY, CDR2 FYNNEI. V gave up 6 bases and J gave up 2 bases, with 6 bases separating them. This CDR3 is 12 amino acids long. The chain's CDR3 is CASRQYTDTQYF. DNA of the CDR3: TGTGCCAGCAGACAGTACACAGATACGCAGTATTTT.

J is TRBJ1-5 and V is TRBV28; TRBD1 matches at 9 bases. Trimming at V came to 5 bases and at J to 4 bases, leaving 6 bases not matched to a gene. The CDR3 spans 15 residues. Germline lookup yields CDR1 MDHEN and CDR2 SYDVKM. CDR3 sequence: CASSRDRVVNQPQHF. In DNA, the CDR3 is TGTGCCAGCAGTCGGGACAGGGTGGTAAATCAGCCCCAGCATTTT.

The V gene is TRBV6-1, the J gene TRBJ2-5; 9 nucleotides line up with TRBD1. The CDR3 spans 15 residues. Unmatched junction bases numbered 10, after V lost 11 bases and J lost 0 bases. The V gene's germline CDR1 is MNHNS and CDR2 SASEGT. As DNA, the CDR3 is TGTGCCTCTAATACCGGGACAGGGTACCAAGAGACCCAGTACTTC. Residues: CASNTGTGYQETQYF.

The gene calls are TRBV9 and TRBJ1-2; TRBD1 agrees at 7 bases. The CDR3 contains 13 residues. The V gene end was trimmed by 4 bases and the J gene end by 4 bases; junction bases not matched to a gene: 4. From germline, CDR1 is SGDLS and CDR2 YYNGEE. Written as DNA, the CDR3 is TGTGCCAGCAGCCCCGGGGACAGCTATGGCTACACCTTC. Protein sequence: CASSPGDSYGYTF.